This T cell receptor beta chain originates from a study of blood T cells in healthy people across ages. Comments on this clonotype: Its specificity is not known.

Total RNA, at least 6 micrograms per sample, came from PBMCs. After removal of 4 bases from V and 4 bases from J, the junction contained 3 bases not matched to a gene. CDR3 length equals 15 residues. Germline V gives CDR1 SNHLY, CDR2 FYNNEI. Points from the study as a whole: Long-lived donors had more naive CD4+ cells and higher diversity than aged donors. A roughly linear fall in TCR beta diversity per million T cells was seen with increasing age.

Next came a second PCR, run for about 7 to 12 cycles, which used a sample-barcoded 5' primer along with a J-beta primer mix. Each cDNA molecule received a tag from a template-switch adaptor that had 12 random nucleotides. One entry per CDR3 protein results from TCRdb running MiXCR on the 5' RACE reads. The data contain around 800,000 distinct CDR3 sequences, 35% to 60% of them singletons. This receptor was obtained from a man older than 75 in good health. The sequenced material came from blood. The V gene is TRBV2, the J gene TRBJ2-3; 12 bases fit TRBD1. CDR3 protein: CASSVGTGGPDTQYF. The DNA for the CDR3 is TGTGCCAGCAGTGTTGGGACAGGGGGCCCAGATACGCAGTATTTT.